These 28 T cell receptor beta chains share one sample of origin, sequenced in a study of response to subunit inactivated influenza vaccine. TCRdb re-called the RT-PCR reads through MiXCR, storing one row per CDR3 protein. The repertoire consists of under 550,000 distinct CDR3 sequences, with approximately 7.8% occurring once and the leading ten covering roughly 13%. The specimen was PBMCs from blood, collected around 2 years after vaccination. These TCRs come from a man aged 50-75 years who received an inactivated influenza vaccine.

This clonotype was seen a handful of times. This chain joins TRBV4-1 and TRBJ2-1, with D unresolved. The germline V gene has CDR1 MGHRA and CDR2 YSYEKL. The CDR3 runs to 15 residues. Trimming took off 1 base at V and 6 bases at J, with 13 bases between the two ends. CDR3: CASSQGTQMGNEQFF. The CDR3 bases are TGCGCCAGCAGCCAAGGGACCCAGATGGGCAATGAGCAGTTCTTC.

Only a few counts were recorded for this clonotype. An end of the junction does not agree with germline; a read error may underlie this. The J gene is TRBJ2-1, the V gene TRBV5-1, with D hard to call. The CDR3 length is 14 residues. Per germline, CDR1 SGHRS and CDR2 YFSETQ. This CDR3 reads CATSVGSLADEQFF. CDR3 DNA: TGCGCCACCAGCGTGGGTTCCCTCGCGGATGAGCAGTTCTTC.

The chain links TRBV11-2 to TRBJ2-3; TRBD1 matches at 8 bases. CDR1 and CDR2 from the germline V gene are SGHAT and FQNNGV. The ends lost 1 base at V and 2 bases at J; junction bases unmatched: 11. This CDR3 is 18 amino acids long. The CDR3, as DNA: TGTGCCAGCAGCTTAGGCGGACAGGGTGACGGTAACACAGATACGCAGTATTTT. It specifies CASSLGGQGDGNTDTQYF.

The chain combines TRBV5-5 with TRBJ2-7; 7 bases are shared with TRBD2. Per the germline V gene, CDR1 is SGHKS and CDR2 is YYEKEE (reference sequence). This CDR3 spans 15 amino acids. V dropped 5 bases and J dropped 3; count of bases not matched to a gene: 11. CDR3 in amino acids: CASRRAGQGSYEQYF. The CDR3 nucleotides read TGTGCCAGCAGGCGAGCGGGGCAGGGCAGCTACGAGCAGTACTTC.

In this sample, this clonotype turned up many times. The chain combines TRBV10-3 with TRBJ1-5, with a tentative D call TRBD1 (6 bases). The CDR3 sequence is 14 residues long. V lost 5 bases and J 4 bases, leaving 12 bases between the germline ends. In germline, CDR1 is ENHRY, CDR2 SYGVKD. The CDR3 region is CAISQGNGNQPQHF. In DNA, the CDR3 is TGTGCCATCAGTCAGGGGAACGGTAATCAGCCCCAGCATTTT.

On this clonotype: A read error may account for a junction end that differs from germline. The rearrangement uses TRBV28 and TRBJ1-1; 7 nucleotides align to TRBD1. CDR3 length equals 18 residues. Germline values: CDR1 MDHEN, CDR2 SYDVKM. CDR3 amino acids: CASSSGGSPGTENTKAFF. The CDR3 DNA is TGTGCCAGCAGTTCCGGTGGGTCTCCCGGGACAGAGAACACTAAAGCTTTCTTT.

The V call is TRBV4-2, the J call TRBJ2-7; 9 bases align to TRBD1. Germline values: CDR1 LGHNA, CDR2 YNFKEQ. There are 17 residues in the CDR3. Trimming removed 1 base from V and 3 bases from J; junction bases left unmatched: 10. CDR3 amino acids: CASSQGGPGQGDYEQYF. The DNA for the CDR3 is TGTGCCAGCAGCCAAGGGGGGCCGGGACAGGGAGACTACGAGCAGTACTTC.

In this sample, this clonotype turned up many times. The chain couples TRBV12-3 or TRBV12-4 to TRBJ2-5; 11 nucleotides match TRBD2. The V segment lost 7 bases and the J segment 4 bases; nucleotides outside the gene matches: 14. This CDR3 has 17 residues. In nucleotides, the CDR3 is TGTGCCAGCAATCCGGGACTAGCGGATCCTTCCCCAGAGACCCAGTACTTC. Encoded protein: CASNPGLADPSPETQYF.

A few counts support this clonotype. The chain recombines TRBV12-3 or TRBV12-4 with TRBJ2-3, with D possibly TRBD2 on 6 matching bases. The length of the CDR3 is 16 residues. V lost 3 bases to trimming and J lost 6 bases, with 19 bases between them. The CDR3 coding sequence is TGTGCCAGCAGTTTGGAGGGCTACTCGGCGGGGGATACGCAGTATTTT. It encodes CASSLEGYSAGDTQYF.

The rearrangement links TRBV10-2 to TRBJ2-2; 7 bases fit TRBD1. Germline V gene lookup returns CDR1 WSHSY and CDR2 SAAADI. V gave up 6 bases and J gave up 6 bases; unmatched junction bases: 7. The length of the CDR3 is 14 residues. CDR3 protein: CASSQRGQAGELFF. CDR3 DNA: TGCGCCAGCAGCCAAAGAGGACAGGCCGGGGAGCTGTTTTTT.

The chain links TRBV19 to TRBJ2-1, with TRBD2 identical over 8 bases. CDR1 is LNHDA, CDR2 SQIVND, per germline (reference sequence). The CDR3 loop spans 14 amino acids. V lost 5 bases to trimming and J lost 4 bases; unmatched junction nucleotides: 4. The CDR3 bases are TGTGCCAGTAGTGATAGCGGGACTTACAATGAGCAGTTCTTC. Protein sequence: CASSDSGTYNEQFF.

This clonotype was detected only a few times. The chain links TRBV2 to TRBJ2-7, with D perhaps TRBD2 (5 bases). Trimming shortened V by 7 bases and J by 2 bases, and 12 bases separated the two germline ends. From germline, CDR1 is SNHLY and CDR2 FYNNEI. The CDR3 loop spans 13 amino acids. The CDR3: CASNFGDAYEQYF. CDR3 DNA sequence: TGTGCCAGCAATTTCGGGGATGCCTACGAGCAGTACTTC.

This clonotype came up a few times. V gene TRBV3-1 combines with J gene TRBJ2-7; TRBD2 aligns across 14 bases. J lost 2 bases, V lost 3 bases, and 0 bases had no gene match. Germline lookup yields CDR1 LGHDT and CDR2 YNNKEL (reference sequence). The CDR3 loop spans 15 amino acids. The DNA for the CDR3 is TGTGCCAGCAGCCAGACTAGCGGGGGGGCCTACGAGCAGTACTTC. Amino acid sequence: CASSQTSGGAYEQYF.

The CDR3 DNA reads as TGTGCCAGCCCCCCGGGACTAGTATTCCATGAGCAGTTCTTC. Translating it yields CASPPGLVFHEQFF. The chain employs TRBV7-9 and TRBJ2-1; TRBD2 agrees at 8 bases. Germline assignment: CDR1 SEHNR and CDR2 FQNEAQ (reference sequence). Unmatched junction bases numbered 11, after V lost 8 bases and J lost 8 bases. This CDR3 contains 14 residues.

Only a few counts were recorded for this clonotype. The chain joins TRBV12-3 or TRBV12-4 to TRBJ1-4, with TRBD1 identical over 7 bases. V shed 1 base, J shed 4 bases, and the junction held 3 bases outside the gene matches. The length of the CDR3 is 15 residues. The CDR3 DNA follows: TGTGCCAGCAGTTTAGGACAGGGAGTTAATGAAAAACTGTTTTTT. Its translation: CASSLGQGVNEKLFF.

V is TRBV7-8 and J is TRBJ2-3; 7 bases are a match to TRBD1. CDR1 is SGHVS and CDR2 is FQNEAQ in the germline V gene. The CDR3 totals 14 residues. J was trimmed by 6 bases and V by 1 base; bases with no gene match: 4. As DNA, the CDR3 is TGTGCCAGCAGCTTAGTTAGGGGGCGGGATACGCAGTATTTT. It translates to CASSLVRGRDTQYF.

This clonotype appeared many times. The chain carries TRBV18 and TRBJ2-3; tentative D call: TRBD1 (5 bases). The CDR3 length is 16 residues. Trimming took 2 bases from V and 1 from J, leaving 13 bases between them. Germline-derived CDR1 and CDR2 are KGHSH and LQKENI. CDR3: CASSPWLEGGTDTQYF. For the CDR3, the DNA is TGTGCCAGCTCACCATGGCTAGAAGGGGGCACAGATACGCAGTATTTT.

The chain links TRBV15 to TRBJ1-1; D is unclear. This CDR3 is built from 14 residues. V was pared by 5 bases and J by 1 base, with 11 bases between. Germline CDR1 is LNHNV and CDR2 is YYDKDF (reference sequence). The CDR3 coding sequence is TGTGCCACCAGCGCACGACTGGGGAACACTGAAGCTTTCTTT. It translates to CATSARLGNTEAFF.

This clonotype has at least ten counts. The chain combines TRBV28 with TRBJ2-2; D gene unclear. The germline gives CDR1 MDHEN, CDR2 SYDVKM. This CDR3 is built from 16 residues. V gave up 1 base and J gave up 0 bases, with 9 bases separating them. The CDR3, as DNA: TGTGCCAGCAGTTTATTGATCGCTGCGAACACCGGGGAGCTGTTTTTT. Its translation is CASSLLIAANTGELFF. Using reference TRBV28 and TRBJ2-2 for the parts outside the CDR3, the full variable domain is DVKVTQSSRYLVKRTGEKVFLECVQDMDHENMFWYRQDPGLGLRLIYFSYDVKMKEKGDIPEGYSVSREKKERFSLILESASTNQTSMYLCASSLLIAANTGELFFGEGSRLTVL.

This clonotype came up a few times. The chain carries TRBV7-2 and TRBJ2-7; D is tentatively TRBD1 or TRBD2 (5 bases each). Trimming removed 1 base from V and 3 bases from J, with 16 bases in between. Germline V lookup: CDR1 SGHTA, CDR2 FQGNSA. The CDR3 has 16 residues. This CDR3 is CASSLEGTTGNYEQYF. The CDR3 nucleotides read TGTGCCAGCAGCTTAGAGGGGACGACGGGGAACTACGAGCAGTACTTC.

This clonotype occurred many times. The chain is built from TRBV10-3 and TRBJ2-6, with 9 nucleotides matching TRBD1. The CDR3 has 16 residues. Trimming removed 5 bases from V and 3 bases from J; junction bases left unmatched: 5. Germline loops: CDR1 ENHRY, CDR2 SYGVKD. The CDR3 DNA reads as TGTGCCATCAGTCCGGACAGGGGCATTGGGGCCAACGTCCTGACTTTC. This sequence encodes CAISPDRGIGANVLTF.

This chain links TRBV25-1 with TRBJ2-5; TRBD2 might be the D (6 bases). The V end lost 3 bases, the J end lost 4 bases, and 21 bases lay between the germline ends. The CDR3 is made up of 17 amino acids. Germline V gene data show CDR1 as MGHDK and CDR2 as SYGVNS. CDR3 loop: CASSDSGRWIWRETQYF. The CDR3 bases are TGTGCCAGCAGTGATAGTGGGAGGTGGATATGGAGAGAGACCCAGTACTTC.

In this sample, this clonotype turned up many times. The chain is built from TRBV5-1 and TRBJ2-1, with D possibly TRBD2 on 6 matching bases. The germline V gene has CDR1 SGHRS and CDR2 YFSETQ. The CDR3 extends over 18 amino acids. The V end lost 0 bases, the J end lost 7 bases, and 23 bases lay between the germline ends. CDR3 residues: CASSLAVFGGKGVNEQFF. CDR3 in DNA: TGCGCCAGCAGCTTGGCCGTTTTTGGCGGGAAAGGGGTAAATGAGCAGTTCTTC.

The gene calls are TRBV5-1 and TRBJ2-7, with unresolved D. Germline V CDR1 and CDR2: SGHRS, YFSETQ. This CDR3 contains 15 residues. Trimming removed 2 bases from V and 0 bases from J, with 12 bases in between. CDR3 sequence: CASSLGGSHSYEQYF. The CDR3 DNA reads as TGCGCCAGCAGCTTAGGTGGGTCCCACTCCTACGAGCAGTACTTC. Using reference TRBV5-1 and TRBJ2-7 for the parts outside the CDR3, the full variable domain is KAGVTQTPRYLIKTRGQQVTLSCSPISGHRSVSWYQQTPGQGLQFLFEYFSETQRNKGNFPGRFSGRQFSNSRSEMNVSTLELGDSALYLCASSLGGSHSYEQYFGPGTRLTVT.

V and J are TRBV5-1 and TRBJ2-7, with 9 bases lining up with TRBD2. The CDR3 length is 16 residues. V shed 6 bases, J shed 2 bases, and the junction held 12 bases outside the gene matches. Germline V lookup: CDR1 SGHRS, CDR2 YFSETQ. The CDR3, as DNA: TGCGCCAGCAAGGCGACTAGCGGCCTCCGTGCCTACGAGCAGTACTTC. It translates to CASKATSGLRAYEQYF.

This clonotype was seen many times. The V call is TRBV7-6, the J call TRBJ2-7; 9 bases align to TRBD1. The CDR3 extends over 15 amino acids. The V gene's germline CDR1 is SGHVS and CDR2 FNYEAQ. Losses at the gene ends were 3 bases for V and 5 bases for J; bases not matched to a gene: 8. The DNA of the CDR3 is TGTGCCAGCAGCTTTATGGGACAGGGCCCCAACGAGCAGTACTTC. As protein: CASSFMGQGPNEQYF.

The table lists this clonotype with many counts. The chain employs TRBV24-1 and TRBJ1-2; D ambiguous. There are 12 residues in the CDR3. CDR1 KGHDR and CDR2 SFDVKD come from the germline V gene. V lost 3 bases and J 2 bases, leaving 3 bases between the germline ends. The CDR3 spells CATSDINYGYTF. CDR3 coding DNA: TGTGCCACCAGTGATATAAACTATGGCTACACCTTC.

This clonotype was recorded at least ten times. CDR3 region: CARATLYEQYF. CDR3 sequence (DNA): TGTGCCAGGGCCACCCTCTACGAGCAGTACTTC. This rearrangement joins TRBV12-3 or TRBV12-4 to TRBJ2-7, with D unresolved. This CDR3 region has 11 residues. Trimming cost V 9 bases and J 3 bases, with 9 bases left between them.